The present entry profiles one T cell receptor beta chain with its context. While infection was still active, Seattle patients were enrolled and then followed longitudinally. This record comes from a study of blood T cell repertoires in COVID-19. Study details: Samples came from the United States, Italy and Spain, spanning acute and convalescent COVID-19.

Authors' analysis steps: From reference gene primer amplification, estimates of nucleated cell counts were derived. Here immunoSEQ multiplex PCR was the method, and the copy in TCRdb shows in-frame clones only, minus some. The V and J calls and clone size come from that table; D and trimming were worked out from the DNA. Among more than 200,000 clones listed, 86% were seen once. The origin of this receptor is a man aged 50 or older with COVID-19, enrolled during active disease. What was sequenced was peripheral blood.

CDR3 amino acids: CATSREGGSGGNTIYF. In nucleotides, the CDR3 is TGTGCCACCAGCAGAGAAGGGGGTTCGGGTGGAAACACCATATATTTT. This chain uses TRBV15 with TRBJ1-3; TRBD1 is a possible D gene (6 bases). Trimming pared 0 bases from V and 3 bases from J, leaving 12 bases between. CDR1 and CDR2 from the germline V gene are LNHNV and YYDKDF (reference sequence). CDR3 size: 16 residues. The variable domain in full, with the rest retrieved from reference TRBV15 and TRBJ1-3, is DAMVIQNPRYQVTQFGKPVTLSCSQTLNHNVMYWYQQKSSQAPKLLFHYYDKDFNNEADTPDNFQSRRPNTSFCFLDIRSPGLGDTAMYLCATSREGGSGGNTIYFGEGSWLTVV.